These T cell receptor beta chains were read from a single sample in a study of cytomegalovirus exposure and HLA in healthy donors. Data came from immunoSEQ multiplex PCR; TCRdb stores just in-frame clones and leaves some out. Of 82,000 or so clones listed, about 92% were seen once; the top ten hold over 0.65%. Sequenced sample: PBMCs. These receptor sequences come from a man aged 18 to 30 in good health and CMV-seronegative. Both conserved end residues are part of each CDR3. A D gene is named only where the DNA matches it firmly. Clone size, where shown, is once, few, many, or a class for clones that have expanded.

j_call clone_size d_call v_call cdr3_aa cdr3_nt
TRBJ2-5 . . TRBV5-1 CASSSTTQETQYF TGCGCCAGCAGCTCCACCACTCAAGAGACCCAGTACTTC
TRBJ1-4 once TRBD1 TRBV25-1 CASSESGTGQVEKLFF TGTGCCAGCAGTGAATCGGGTACGGGACAGGTTGAAAAACTGTTTTTT
TRBJ1-1 . . TRBV11-2 CASSLLLGQGLRTEAFF TGTGCCAGCAGCTTACTCCTGGGGCAGGGTCTACGCACTGAAGCTTTCTTT
TRBJ1-2 . . TRBV5-4 CASSLVGRSGYTF TGTGCCAGCAGCTTGGTAGGGAGATCTGGCTACACCTTC
TRBJ2-1 . . TRBV7-9 CASSFKNNEQFF TGTGCCAGCAGCTTTAAAAACAATGAGCAGTTCTTC
TRBJ1-4 . . TRBV6-5 CASSYWQGSEKLFF TGTGCCAGCAGTTACTGGCAGGGGAGTGAAAAACTGTTTTTT
TRBJ1-5 once . TRBV6-1 CASSEDGLWRPQHF TGTGCCAGCAGTGAAGATGGTTTGTGGAGGCCCCAGCATTTT
TRBJ2-7 . TRBD1 TRBV6-5 CASRTGTGEQYF TGTGCCAGCAGAACCGGGACAGGGGAGCAGTACTTC
TRBJ1-4 . . TRBV7-9 CASSLETAGLYEKLFF TGTGCCAGCAGCTTAGAGACGGCAGGCCTGTATGAAAAACTGTTTTTT
TRBJ1-6 once TRBD1 TRBV30 CAWSAGQGYNSPLHF TGTGCCTGGAGTGCCGGACAGGGTTATAATTCACCCCTCCACTTT
TRBJ1-5 . TRBD1 TRBV27 CASSVSRDRSHQPQHF TGTGCCAGCAGTGTATCCCGGGACAGGTCTCATCAGCCCCAGCATTTT
TRBJ2-3 . TRBD2 TRBV9 CASSAAGGQDTDTQYF TGTGCCAGCAGCGCTGCGGGGGGCCAGGACACAGATACGCAGTATTTT
TRBJ2-3 . . TRBV4-1 CASSLSGLSTDTQYF TGCGCCAGCAGCTTATCCGGACTAAGCACAGATACGCAGTATTTT
TRBJ1-6 . TRBD1 TRBV2 CASRPGQGISPLHF TGTGCCAGCAGGCCCGGACAGGGGATTTCACCCCTCCACTTT
TRBJ1-2 . . TRBV19 CASTPPGVRGYTF TGTGCCAGTACCCCCCCGGGGGTTCGTGGCTACACCTTC
TRBJ2-1 . TRBD2 TRBV5-1 CASSPSGNSYNEQFF TGCGCCAGCAGCCCTAGCGGGAATTCCTACAATGAGCAGTTCTTC
TRBJ2-3 once TRBD2 TRBV7-9 CASSPGGPSTDTQYF TGTGCCAGCAGCCCGGGAGGTCCTAGCACAGATACGCAGTATTTT
TRBJ2-7 once TRBD2 TRBV2 CASSDGRGSYEQYF TGTGCCAGCAGTGACGGGAGGGGGTCCTACGAGCAGTACTTC
TRBJ1-4 . . TRBV30 CAWSVGVRTYEKLFF TGTGCCTGGAGTGTAGGGGTCAGGACCTATGAAAAACTGTTTTTT
TRBJ1-5 . TRBD1 TRBV29-1 CSVGGQGNQPQHF TGCAGCGTTGGAGGACAGGGAAATCAGCCCCAGCATTTT
TRBJ2-1 . TRBD2 TRBV11-1 CASGERLAVYNEQFF TGTGCCAGCGGGGAACGACTAGCGGTATACAATGAGCAGTTCTTC
TRBJ2-7 . . TRBV19 CASSIKLVFHEQYF TGTGCCAGTAGTATAAAACTAGTTTTCCACGAGCAGTACTTC
TRBJ1-1 . . TRBV5-4 CASTSVGVPEAFF TGTGCCAGCACCTCGGTAGGGGTGCCTGAAGCTTTCTTT
TRBJ1-1 . . TRBV30 CAWSPGGTEAFF TGTGCCTGGAGTCCAGGAGGCACTGAAGCTTTCTTT
TRBJ1-6 . . TRBV5-1 CASSEQGGVHSPLHF TGCGCCAGCAGCGAACAGGGAGGGGTTCATTCACCCCTCCACTTT
TRBJ1-1 . . TRBV7-3 CASSLIRRGNTEAFF TGTGCCAGCAGCTTAATAAGGCGGGGGAACACTGAAGCTTTCTTT
TRBJ2-7 once . TRBV5-8 CASSTQGPSYEQYF TGTGCCAGCAGCACCCAGGGGCCATCCTACGAGCAGTACTTC
TRBJ1-2 . . TRBV6-4 CASSDSSRPDYGYTF TGTGCCAGCAGTGACTCGAGCAGGCCGGACTATGGCTACACCTTC
TRBJ1-2 . TRBD1 TRBV6-6 CARARTGFPYGYTF TGTGCCAGGGCTAGGACAGGGTTCCCTTATGGCTACACCTTC
TRBJ2-5 . TRBD1 TRBV11-2 CASSFSWTGVETQYF TGTGCCAGCAGCTTCTCCTGGACAGGGGTAGAGACCCAGTACTTC
TRBJ2-1 . . TRBV7-9 CASSSGVLWEQFF TGTGCCAGCAGCTCGGGAGTCTTATGGGAGCAGTTCTTC
TRBJ1-2 . . TRBV16 CASSPSFYGYTF TGTGCCAGCAGCCCCTCGTTCTATGGCTACACCTTC
TRBJ1-4 . TRBD1 TRBV5-6 CASSARQGHEKLFF TGTGCCAGCAGCGCCCGACAGGGCCACGAAAAACTGTTTTTT
TRBJ2-1 . TRBD2 TRBV7-2 CASSFRDYSYNEQFF TGTGCCAGCAGTTTTCGGGACTACTCCTACAATGAGCAGTTCTTC
TRBJ1-2 . . TRBV14 CASSQVFGGINYGYTF TGTGCCAGCAGCCAAGTCTTTGGCGGCATTAACTATGGCTACACCTTC
TRBJ2-1 . TRBD2 TRBV11-2 CASSLVGGRAPEQFF TGTGCCAGCAGCTTAGTGGGCGGGAGGGCCCCTGAGCAGTTCTTC